These T cell receptor beta chains were read from a single sample in a study of response to subunit inactivated influenza vaccine. TCRdb recomputed calls from the RT-PCR reads with MiXCR, one row per CDR3 protein. Of about 520,000 distinct CDR3 sequences in the sample, about 25% are singletons; the top ten hold around 1.8%. The specimen was CD4+ T cells sorted from PBMCs, collected 4 to 6 days after vaccination. These receptors were taken from a man aged 50-59 years who received an inactivated influenza vaccine. Each CDR3 is given with its conserved first and last residue. A D gene is named only where the DNA matches it firmly. A row's size may be missing; if present it is once, few, many or a size class.

v_gene	j_gene	d_gene	abundance	CDR3nt	CDR3aa
TRBV7-3	TRBJ2-3	TRBD2	.	TGTGCCAGCAGCCCCTTGGGTAGCGGGAGCACAGATACGCAGTATTTT	CASSPLGSGSTDTQYF
TRBV7-2	TRBJ2-7	.	.	TGTGCCAGCAGCTTACAAGGGGACGGCGAGCAGTACTTC	CASSLQGDGEQYF
TRBV7-2	TRBJ1-3	.	.	TGTGCCAGCAGCTTATACGTATTCTCTGGAAACACCATATATTTT	CASSLYVFSGNTIYF
TRBV6-1	TRBJ1-1	.	.	TGTGCCAGCAGTGCCCTCGGAGGGGCGAACACTGAAGCTTTCTTT	CASSALGGANTEAFF
TRBV12-3/TRBV12-4	TRBJ1-2	.	few	TGTGCCAGCAGCGAGACAGGAGTAATCCCTAACCATGGCTACACCTTC	CASSETGVIPNHGYTF
TRBV11-2	TRBJ2-1	TRBD2	.	TGTGCCAGCAGCTCAAGACGGTCGGGGGGTGAGCAGTTCTTC	CASSSRRSGGEQFF
TRBV27	TRBJ2-5	TRBD2	.	TGTGCCAGCAGTCGGGGGGGACCGGGACTAGGGGTGACCCAGTACTTC	CASSRGGPGLGVTQYF
TRBV3-1	TRBJ2-7	.	.	TGTGCCAGCAGCCAAAACGGCGGACGACGCGAGCAGTACTTC	CASSQNGGRREQYF
TRBV5-1	TRBJ2-5	.	.	TGCGCCAGCGTCTTGGCGGGGGCAGGGCCAGAGACCCAGTACTTC	CASVLAGAGPETQYF
TRBV12-3/TRBV12-4	TRBJ2-2	TRBD1	few	TGTGCCGTCCGGGACAGGGGGCGAGGCGGGGAGCTGTTTTTT	CAVRDRGRGGELFF
TRBV18	TRBJ2-6	.	.	TGTGCCAGCTCACCTCTCAGTGATTCTGGGGCCAACGTCCTGACTTTC	CASSPLSDSGANVLTF
TRBV7-9	TRBJ2-1	.	once	TGTGCCAGCAGCTTAGGCCTAGTGAACAATGAGCAGTTCTTC	CASSLGLVNNEQFF
TRBV28	TRBJ2-1	.	.	TGTGCCAGCGTCCGAAGGGACATCAATGAGCAGTTCTTC	CASVRRDINEQFF
TRBV5-5	TRBJ2-7	TRBD2	.	TGTGCCAGCAGCCCTAGCGGGACGGGAACCTACGAGCAGTACTTC	CASSPSGTGTYEQYF
TRBV4-3	TRBJ2-7	TRBD2	.	TGCGCCAGCAGCCGACACGGGAGGGCCGAGCAGTACTTC	CASSRHGRAEQYF
TRBV4-1	TRBJ2-1	.	.	TGCGCCAGCAGCCACCTCGACAGTTTCAATGAGCAGTTCTTC	CASSHLDSFNEQFF
TRBV15	TRBJ2-7	.	few	TGTGCCACCAGCACCCAACCGGGACATCGCTACGAGCAGTACTTC	CATSTQPGHRYEQYF
TRBV11-2	TRBJ2-7	TRBD1	.	TGTGCCAGCAGCTCGGGGACAGGGGGCTACCACGAGCAGTACTTC	CASSSGTGGYHEQYF
TRBV29-1	TRBJ2-7	TRBD1	many	TGCAGCGCCCTGGGAGAGGGGGCTTACGAGCAGTACTTC	CSALGEGAYEQYF
TRBV5-1	TRBJ2-3	TRBD2	few	TGCGCCAGCAGCTCTGGACTAGCGGGATACTCAGATACGCAGTATTTT	CASSSGLAGYSDTQYF
TRBV5-1	TRBJ2-3	.	few	TGCGCCAGCAGCTTGCTAACGAGTAGCACAGATACGCAGTATTTT	CASSLLTSSTDTQYF
TRBV10-3	TRBJ2-7	.	many	TGTGCCATCAGTGAGTCGAATTACGAGCAGTACTTC	CAISESNYEQYF
TRBV5-1	TRBJ2-5	.	.	TGCGCCAGCACCCCAGGGGGGGGAAGCCAAGAGACCCAGTACTTC	CASTPGGGSQETQYF
TRBV11-2	TRBJ1-4	.	.	TGTGCCAGCAGCTTTCGTCAGGGTTGGGAAAAACTGTTTTTT	CASSFRQGWEKLFF
TRBV7-9	TRBJ2-3	TRBD1	few	TGTGCCAGCAGCCGGGACAGGGCCACAGATACGCAGTATTTT	CASSRDRATDTQYF
TRBV7-9	TRBJ2-3	.	.	TGTGCCAGCAGCTTAGCAACGACAGCACAGACAGATACGCAGTATTTT	CASSLATTAQTDTQYF
TRBV6-1	TRBJ1-6	.	.	TGTGCCAGCAGGGCAGGCCGCGATTCACCCCTCCACTTT	CASRAGRDSPLHF
TRBV5-1	TRBJ2-3	.	.	TGCGCCAGCAGCATTATACTAGCTCATACGCAGTATTTT	CASSIILAHTQYF